Shown below are 8 T cell receptor beta chains from a single sample sequenced in a study of cytomegalovirus exposure and HLA in healthy donors. The study ran its PCR with 60 Vbeta and 13 Jbeta primers. TCRdb keeps only in-frame clones here, not all; method: immunoSEQ multiplex PCR. Of 100,000 to 150,000 clones listed, around 80% were seen once; the top ten hold about 2.5%. Specimen: PBMCs. The receptors derive from a boy between 2 and 10 years old in good health and CMV-seronegative.

V is TRBV5-4 and J is TRBJ1-1; D not certain. Germline assignment: CDR1 SGHNT and CDR2 YYREEE (reference sequence). The CDR3 runs 14 residues. V was cut by 0 bases and J by 3 bases, with 9 bases left in between. CDR3 nucleotides: TGTGCCAGCAGCTTGGATTACAGTTACACTGAAGCTTTCTTT. Residues: CASSLDYSYTEAFF.

The V and J genes are TRBV18 and TRBJ1-2, with D possibly TRBD1 on 6 matching bases. V was clipped by 1 base and J by 2 bases, with 17 bases between them. The CDR3 covers 17 residues. Germline V gene sequence: CDR1 KGHSH, CDR2 LQKENI. The CDR3 spells CASSPQKRQDANYGYTF. In nucleotides, the CDR3 is TGTGCCAGCTCACCACAGAAAAGACAGGACGCCAACTATGGCTACACCTTC.

The table lists this clone with a few counts. The chain uses TRBV6-1 and TRBJ1-5; D is unresolved. From germline, CDR1 is MNHNS and CDR2 SASEGT. The CDR3 length is 11 residues. Trimming took 4 bases from V and 5 from J, leaving 3 bases between them. CDR3: CASSAYQPQHF. In nucleotides, the CDR3 is TGTGCCAGCAGTGCCTATCAGCCCCAGCATTTT.

The sample holds a few counts of this clone. V usage is TRBV5-6 and J usage is TRBJ1-1, with a weak D call TRBD1 (6 bases). CDR1 is SGHDT, CDR2 YYEEEE, per germline. Trimming cost V 0 bases and J 10 bases, with 16 bases left between them. This CDR3 has 14 residues. The CDR3 here is CASSLALRDKGAFF. DNA of the CDR3: TGTGCCAGCAGCTTGGCCTTGAGGGACAAGGGAGCTTTCTTT.

This sequence joins TRBV6-4 and TRBJ2-1, with a possible D match to TRBD1 (6 bases). Germline V gives CDR1 MRHNA, CDR2 SNTAGT. CDR3 size: 13 residues. Between the trimmed V and J ends, which lost 6 bases and 7 bases, there was a span of 13 bases. The CDR3 region has the DNA TGTGCCAGCAGCGACAGGACAGAGAATGAGCAGTTCTTC. Residues: CASSDRTENEQFF.

This chain joins TRBV7-2 and TRBJ1-2; 9 bases line up with TRBD1. The CDR3 is 14 residues long. The J segment lost 5 bases and the V segment lost 6 bases, leaving 7 bases of the junction unmatched. Germline V gene lookup returns CDR1 SGHTA and CDR2 FQGNSA. The CDR3 protein is CASSTTGGGYGYTF. Written as DNA, the CDR3 is TGTGCCAGCAGTACGACAGGGGGAGGATATGGCTACACCTTC.

V and J are TRBV6-6 and TRBJ1-1; 7 positions match TRBD1. Germline V gene lookup returns CDR1 MNHNY and CDR2 SVGAGI (reference sequence). V lost 2 bases, J lost 8 bases, and 8 bases stayed unmatched. The CDR3 covers 14 residues. CDR3 amino acids: CASSYKGAMGEAFF. The CDR3 DNA follows: TGTGCCAGCAGTTACAAGGGGGCAATGGGGGAAGCTTTCTTT.

The chain combines TRBV28 with TRBJ1-5; D call uncertain. Deletions cut 5 bases from V and 0 bases from J, with 11 bases between. Germline CDR1 is MDHEN and CDR2 is SYDVKM. The CDR3 contains 15 residues. The CDR3 DNA sequence: TGTGCCAGCAGTCTTACGGGGAATAGCAATCAGCCCCAGCATTTT. This encodes CASSLTGNSNQPQHF.